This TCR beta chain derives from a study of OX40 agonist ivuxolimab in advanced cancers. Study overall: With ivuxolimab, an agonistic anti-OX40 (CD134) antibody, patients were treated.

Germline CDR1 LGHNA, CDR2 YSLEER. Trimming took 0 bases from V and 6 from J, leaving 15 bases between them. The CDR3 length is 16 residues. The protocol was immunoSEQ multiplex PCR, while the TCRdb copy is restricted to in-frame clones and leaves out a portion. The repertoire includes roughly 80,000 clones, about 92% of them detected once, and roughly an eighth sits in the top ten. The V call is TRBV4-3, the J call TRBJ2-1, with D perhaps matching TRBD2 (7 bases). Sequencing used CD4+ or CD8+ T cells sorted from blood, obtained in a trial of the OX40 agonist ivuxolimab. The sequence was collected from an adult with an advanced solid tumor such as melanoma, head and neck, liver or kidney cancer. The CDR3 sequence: CASSQDKRGGLNEQFF. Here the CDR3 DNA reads TGCGCCAGCAGCCAAGATAAGAGGGGGGGCCTCAATGAGCAGTTCTTC.